These T cell receptor beta chains were read from a single sample in a study of T cells in Graves' hyperthyroidism and ophthalmopathy. Each CDR3 protein gets one entry after TCRdb re-called the multiplex PCR reads with MiXCR. The sample has approximately 480,000 distinct CDR3 sequences, around 21% seen once; the top ten hold 26%. Sample: blood. All receptors come from a man aged 18 to 29 with Graves' hyperthyroidism. The CDR3 runs from the conserved cysteine through the conserved F or W. The D gene is left open where the match is weak. Only some rows state a clone size, as once, few, many or a class for expanded clones.

V gene,J gene,D gene,clone size,CDR3 protein,CDR3 DNA
TRBV6-5,TRBJ1-2,-,many,CASSLDPTGYGYTF,TGTGCCAGCAGTTTAGACCCGACGGGGTATGGCTACACCTTC
TRBV2,TRBJ2-2,-,few,CASSPDGTDTGELFF,TGTGCCAGCAGCCCTGACGGGACGGACACCGGGGAGCTGTTTTTT
TRBV12-5,TRBJ2-2,-,-,CASGPQGRSGELFF,TGTGCTAGTGGCCCACAGGGGAGGTCCGGGGAGCTGTTTTTT
TRBV6-6,TRBJ1-5,-,many,CASQVANQPQHF,TGTGCCAGCCAGGTTGCCAATCAGCCCCAGCATTTT
TRBV7-2,TRBJ2-5,-,-,CASSLPVIQETQYF,TGTGCCAGCAGCTTACCGGTCATCCAAGAGACCCAGTACTTC
TRBV12-3/TRBV12-4,TRBJ2-5,-,few,CASSFQGELQETQYF,TGTGCCAGCAGTTTTCAGGGCGAACTCCAAGAGACCCAGTACTTC
TRBV6-1,TRBJ1-5,-,many,CASSLHLSNQPQHF,TGTGCCAGCAGTCTTCACTTAAGCAATCAGCCCCAGCATTTT
TRBV19,TRBJ2-7,-,few,CASSTETYEQYF,TGTGCCAGTAGTACTGAAACCTACGAGCAGTACTTC
TRBV6-1,TRBJ1-2,-,many,CASGPELKSNYGYTF,TGTGCCAGCGGCCCCGAGCTTAAATCAAACTATGGCTACACCTTC
TRBV20-1,TRBJ2-7,-,many,CSAMRALSYEQYF,TGCAGTGCTATGAGGGCCCTCTCCTACGAGCAGTACTTC
TRBV12-3/TRBV12-4,TRBJ1-5,-,-,CASSSDSLSNQPQHF,TGTGCCAGCAGTTCGGACAGCTTAAGCAATCAGCCCCAGCATTTT
TRBV29-1,TRBJ2-7,TRBD2,few,CSVEAPGEGLEQYF,TGCAGCGTTGAAGCCCCCGGGGAGGGGCTCGAGCAGTACTTC
TRBV7-9,TRBJ1-1,-,-,CASSIRFPEAFF,TGTGCCAGCAGCATCCGCTTCCCTGAAGCTTTCTTT
TRBV12-3/TRBV12-4,TRBJ1-1,TRBD1,-,CASILRDRATEAFF,TGTGCCAGCATTCTCCGGGACAGGGCCACTGAAGCTTTCTTT
TRBV18,TRBJ2-7,TRBD1,-,CASSPGVTGVDYEQYF,TGTGCCAGCTCACCGGGGGTTACAGGGGTCGACTACGAGCAGTACTTC
TRBV2,TRBJ2-5,-,many,CASREGAGETQYF,TGTGCCAGCAGGGAGGGGGCAGGAGAGACCCAGTACTTC
TRBV6-4,TRBJ1-3,-,-,CASSDSTWRGIRLGNTIYF,TGTGCCAGCAGTGACTCGACTTGGCGGGGAATTAGATTAGGAAACACCATATATTTT
TRBV28,TRBJ2-7,TRBD2,many,CASSPGTSGVSYEQYF,TGTGCCAGCAGTCCGGGGACTAGCGGGGTCTCCTACGAGCAGTACTTC
TRBV6-1,TRBJ2-3,-,many,CASRDSLAADTQYF,TGTGCCAGCAGAGACAGTTTGGCCGCAGATACGCAGTATTTT
TRBV28,TRBJ1-5,-,-,CASSGGLRQPQHF,TGTGCCAGCAGCGGGGGACTCAGACAGCCCCAGCATTTT
TRBV7-2,TRBJ1-1,-,many,CASSSGWREAFF,TGTGCCAGCAGCTCCGGATGGAGGGAAGCTTTCTTT
TRBV6-5,TRBJ2-7,-,many,CASSYTSDGSREQYF,TGTGCCAGCAGTTACACTTCGGACGGATCACGAGAGCAGTACTTC
TRBV28,TRBJ1-1,TRBD1,many,CASSPTGRFTEAFF,TGTGCCAGCAGTCCGACAGGGCGGTTCACTGAAGCTTTCTTT
TRBV11-2,TRBJ2-7,-,once,CASSLVFRTYEQYF,TGTGCCAGCAGCTTAGTTTTTAGGACCTACGAGCAGTACTTC
TRBV18,TRBJ2-7,-,-,CASSLGRDSFNEQYF,TGTGCCAGCTCACTGGGCCGGGACTCCTTCAACGAGCAGTACTTC
TRBV28,TRBJ2-7,TRBD1,-,CVSSGRQGADYEQYF,TGTGTCAGCAGTGGGAGACAGGGGGCGGACTACGAGCAGTACTTC
TRBV20-1,TRBJ1-1,TRBD1,many,CSALRGLDTEAFF,TGCAGTGCACTCAGGGGGCTCGACACTGAAGCTTTCTTT
TRBV12-3/TRBV12-4,TRBJ2-7,-,many,CASSFQWGNYEQYF,TGTGCCAGCAGTTTTCAGTGGGGGAACTACGAGCAGTACTTC
TRBV28,TRBJ1-2,TRBD1,many,CASSAGTGTYGYTF,TGTGCCAGCAGTGCCGGGACAGGGACGTATGGCTACACCTTC
TRBV20-1,TRBJ2-7,-,many,CSARTGYEQYF,TGCAGTGCTAGGACAGGCTACGAGCAGTACTTC
TRBV11-2,TRBJ2-7,-,many,CASSLSRDTYEQYF,TGTGCCAGCAGCTTATCCCGGGACACCTACGAGCAGTACTTC
TRBV18,TRBJ1-1,-,-,CASSPGRGPNTEAFF,TGTGCCAGCTCACCAGGCCGGGGCCCCAACACTGAAGCTTTCTTT
TRBV13,TRBJ1-1,-,many,CASSLDGEPDTEAFF,TGTGCCAGCAGCTTAGACGGGGAGCCGGACACTGAAGCTTTCTTT
TRBV12-3/TRBV12-4,TRBJ1-1,-,many,CASSFGEIEF,TGTGCCAGCAGTTTCGGGGAAATCGAGTTT
TRBV28,TRBJ2-7,-,many,CASRVTLLDEQYF,TGTGCCAGCCGGGTGACACTACTCGACGAGCAGTACTTC
TRBV20-1,TRBJ1-1,-,few,CSARDSGQAVAFF,TGCAGTGCTAGAGATTCTGGCCAGGCCGTGGCTTTCTTT
TRBV7-8,TRBJ2-7,-,-,CASSLVGRGVVEQYF,TGTGCCAGCAGCTTAGTAGGCAGGGGGGTCGTGGAGCAGTACTTC
TRBV29-1,TRBJ1-2,-,many,CSVELHMGGYTF,TGCAGCGTTGAACTGCATATGGGCGGCTACACCTTC
TRBV15,TRBJ2-7,TRBD1,many,CATSRAPTGVYEQYF,TGTGCCACCAGCAGAGCCCCGACAGGGGTCTACGAGCAGTACTTC
TRBV29-1,TRBJ1-2,-,many,CSVEDPTGGYTF,TGCAGCGTTGAAGACCCAACAGGGGGCTACACCTTC
TRBV6-2/TRBV6-3,TRBJ2-2,TRBD1,few,CASRPGGDTGELFF,TGTGCCAGCAGACCAGGGGGAGACACCGGGGAGCTGTTTTTT
TRBV19,TRBJ1-5,-,few,CASSMVVRGRQPQHF,TGTGCCAGTAGTATGGTGGTACGGGGCCGTCAGCCCCAGCATTTT
TRBV12-3/TRBV12-4,TRBJ1-5,TRBD1,many,CASSPTGGDNQPQHF,TGTGCCAGCAGCCCGACAGGGGGCGACAATCAGCCCCAGCATTTT
TRBV29-1,TRBJ2-5,-,-,CSVEEGGVETQYF,TGCAGCGTTGAAGAAGGCGGCGTTGAGACCCAGTACTTC
TRBV2,TRBJ1-5,-,many,CASSEISGMRSNQPQHF,TGTGCCAGCAGTGAAATTTCTGGGATGAGGAGCAATCAGCCCCAGCATTTT
TRBV6-5,TRBJ2-4,-,few,CASSYITGPLAKNIQYF,TGTGCCAGCAGTTACATTACAGGACCCCTAGCCAAAAACATTCAGTACTTC
TRBV6-1,TRBJ2-2,-,many,CASSARGTGELFF,TGTGCCAGCAGTGCGAGGGGTACCGGGGAGCTGTTTTTT